One and the same sample provided the 4 T cell receptor beta chains below, sequenced in a study of radiation and T cells in renal cell carcinoma. Described time point: blood 2 weeks post-SBRT. As for treatment: 15 Gy SBRT to primary tumor, nephrectomy 4 weeks later. Measured with immunoSEQ multiplex PCR; TCRdb has only the in-frame clones, and not every one. The sample holds roughly 130,000 clones, around 90% seen once. The sequences come from blood, collected from a patient whose treatment included radiotherapy and nephrectomy. Receptors were obtained from a woman aged 70-85 years with renal cell carcinoma.

J is TRBJ2-2 and V is TRBV6-4; 12 bases are a match to TRBD1. CDR3 size: 15 residues. The V gene's germline CDR1 is MRHNA and CDR2 SNTAGT. V trimming: 7 bases; J trimming: 7 bases; junction bases outside the gene matches: 7. CDR3 region: CASKAGQGANGELFF. DNA for the CDR3: TGTGCCAGCAAAGCGGGACAGGGGGCGAACGGGGAGCTGTTTTTT.

This sequence joins TRBV5-4 and TRBJ2-1; TRBD2 aligns across 8 bases. This CDR3 region has 16 residues. V dropped 4 bases and J dropped 5; count of bases not matched to a gene: 11. Germline V gives CDR1 SGHNT, CDR2 YYREEE (reference sequence). This chain's CDR3 is CASSPGVGGAHNEQFF. DNA of the CDR3: TGTGCCAGCAGCCCGGGGGTCGGGGGGGCCCACAATGAGCAGTTCTTC.

The chain recombines TRBV19 with TRBJ1-2; D is perhaps TRBD1 (6 bases). The V end lost 5 bases, the J end lost 3 bases, and 16 bases lay between the germline ends. The CDR3 loop spans 15 amino acids. The germline V gene encodes CDR1 LNHDA and CDR2 SQIVND (reference sequence). The CDR3 coding sequence is TGTGCCAGTAGTCTCCCGACAGGTGGAGACTATGGCTACACCTTC. It specifies CASSLPTGGDYGYTF.

This chain joins TRBV5-6 and TRBJ1-4, with D perhaps TRBD1 (6 bases). This CDR3 spans 16 amino acids. Trimming took off 3 bases at V and 3 bases at J, with 15 bases between the two ends. Germline V gives CDR1 SGHDT, CDR2 YYEEEE. The CDR3 region has the DNA TGTGCCAGCAGCTGGAGAGCAGGGGTGTCTAATGAAAAACTGTTTTTT. Translating it yields CASSWRAGVSNEKLFF.